The sequence of this T cell receptor beta chain was determined in a study of CD8 T cells in ankylosing spondylitis. General study results and limits: Typical of ankylosing spondylitis blood, it appeared, was a TCR beta motif of roughly eight highly homologous variants. Reportedly, matched ankylosing spondylitis synovial fluid was significantly enriched for disease-linked clones. Clones linked with disease were CD8+ and fairly uncommon in the peripheral blood.

With regard to this clonotype: Antigen unknown.

TCR beta libraries were made by quantitative 5'-RACE with molecular barcodes. TCRdb reanalysed the 5' RACE reads using MiXCR and keeps one entry per CDR3 protein. The table records fewer than 750,000 distinct CDR3 sequences, 19% of them present only once. Deletions cut 4 bases from V and 6 bases from J, with 17 bases between. Germline V gene sequence: CDR1 SGHDT, CDR2 YYEEEE. The CDR3 consists of 15 residues. This sequence originates from a male donor with ankylosing spondylitis. The sample was blood, either unsorted or a sorted T cell fraction (not recorded which). This rearrangement joins TRBV5-6 to TRBJ2-1, with D perhaps TRBD2 (6 bases). CDR3 sequence: CASSLGWRAGNEQFF. The CDR3 coding sequence is TGTGCCAGCAGCCTCGGGTGGAGGGCTGGCAATGAGCAGTTCTTC.